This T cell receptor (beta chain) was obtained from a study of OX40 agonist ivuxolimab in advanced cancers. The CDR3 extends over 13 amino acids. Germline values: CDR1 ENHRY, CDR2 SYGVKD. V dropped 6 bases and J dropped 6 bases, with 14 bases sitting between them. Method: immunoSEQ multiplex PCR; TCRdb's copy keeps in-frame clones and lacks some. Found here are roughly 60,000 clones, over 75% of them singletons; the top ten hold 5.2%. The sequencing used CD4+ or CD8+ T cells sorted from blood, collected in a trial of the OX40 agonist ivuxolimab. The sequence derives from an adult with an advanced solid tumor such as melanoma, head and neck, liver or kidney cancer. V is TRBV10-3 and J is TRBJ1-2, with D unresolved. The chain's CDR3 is CAIRILSGDGYTF. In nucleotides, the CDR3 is TGTGCCATCAGAATTTTGTCAGGCGATGGCTACACCTTC.